This TCR beta chain was sequenced in a study of shared clonotypes between healthy human individuals. Notes on this clone: Its antigen is currently unknown.

Notes on the study in general: Naive subsets, compared against memory subsets, generally had larger estimated richness values.

J was trimmed by 7 bases and V by 8 bases; bases with no gene match: 8. Per the germline V gene, CDR1 is MNHNS and CDR2 is SASEGT. The CDR3 consists of 13 residues. Produced via immunoSEQ multiplex PCR; TCRdb's table is partial and in-frame only. The table has millions of clones, over 85% seen once; the top ten hold around 0.14%. This sequence joins TRBV6-1 and TRBJ1-2; 9 positions agree with TRBD1. The TCR was taken from a young man in good health. Sequenced material: naive CD4+ T cells sorted from blood. Noted subset: CD45RA+ positively selected. DNA for the CDR3: TGTGCCAGCGGGGTGACAGGGGGAGTTGGCTACACCTTC. It codes for CASGVTGGVGYTF.